The clone carrying this T cell receptor beta chain was detected only a few times. Antigen specificity is unknown. The data were taken from a study of identical twins. Findings and caveats of the study: The study found weaker excess twin sharing in beta out-of-frame sequences.

Addition of a universal primer site occurred through template switching, and cDNA carried unique molecular identifiers. TCRdb recomputed calls from the 5' RACE reads with MiXCR, one row per CDR3 protein. The table records about 200,000 distinct CDR3 sequences, approximately 15% of them present only once. These data were also reused for a study on T cells expressing NK-cell markers. That source reports: Researchers got TCR beta repertoires out of sorted CD3+CD56+NKG2C+, CD3+CD56+NKG2C- and CD3+CD56-NKG2C+ T cells. An anti-gamma-delta TCR antibody confined sorting to alpha-beta TCR T cells across several of the experiments.

This TCR was recovered from a woman aged 18-35 years in good health. The sample comprised CD8+ T cells sorted from blood.

DNA for the CDR3: TGCGCCAGCAGCCAAGATGGACTAGCGGGAGAATCCACAGATACGCAGTATTTT. It is translated as CASSQDGLAGESTDTQYF. This sequence joins TRBV4-3 and TRBJ2-3; 13 positions match TRBD2. The CDR3 length is 18 residues. The V and J ends lost 0 bases and 2 bases, in that order; junction bases with no gene match: 5. Germline V gene sequence: CDR1 LGHNA, CDR2 YSLEER.